The TCR beta chain described here comes from a study of CD4 T cells in relation to SARS-CoV-2 and coronaviruses. As for the study in general: No peptide or an HIV-1 Nef peptide pool served as negative control. The restricting HLA molecule for shared crossreactive spike epitopes was mapped.

The data were produced by immunoSEQ multiplex PCR, yet TCRdb's version contains in-frame clones alone and is incomplete. This repertoire shows tens of thousands of clones, about 70% found once; its top ten account for 12%. There are 16 residues in the CDR3. Germline V gives CDR1 MDHEN, CDR2 SYDVKM. The germline V and J ends were trimmed by 5 bases and 5 bases, with 21 bases remaining between them. Turning to this clone: Its antigen is unknown.

Unexposed donor CD4+ T cells date from about 2011-2018, before the COVID-19 pandemic. CD4+ T cells were isolated from the cells after about ten days of culture. Testing used SARS-CoV-2 S/N and four cold-coronavirus spikes on unexposed-donor CD4+ T cells, cells permitting. This sequence joins TRBV28 and TRBJ1-2; a weak D match, TRBD1 (5 bases). This sequence originates from a human donor in good health. The material sequenced was CD4+ T cells from PBMCs, cultured in vitro. The CDR3, as DNA: TGTGCCAGCAGTCCCCGGGGTATAGCAGGGACTTATGGCTACACCTTC. Amino acids: CASSPRGIAGTYGYTF.